This TCR beta chain comes out of a study of regulatory T cells in long-lasting Graves disease. In this sample, this clonotype turned up many times. V trimming: 3 bases; J trimming: 5 bases; junction bases outside the gene matches: 5. The CDR3 covers 15 residues. Germline CDR1 reads LGHDT; CDR2 reads YNNKEL (reference sequence). As to time point: newly diagnosed GD, antithyroid drugs for less than 3 months. PBMCs were the source of the RNA used for TCR sequencing. Library construction for TCR beta used iRepertoire HTBI primers and Arm-PCR of CDR3 regions. TCRdb independently ran MiXCR on the multiplex PCR reads; one entry per CDR3 protein. The sample carries about 500,000 distinct CDR3 sequences, about 12% recorded once. This sample also belongs to another study, concerning T cells in Graves' hyperthyroidism and ophthalmopathy. That source notes: A first-round RT-PCR of the TCR CDR3 used the HTBI primer set. Most thyroid clonotypes with frequency above 0.001 were detected in blood.

This sequence originates from a woman aged 25-40 years with Graves disease. The V call is TRBV3-1, the J call TRBJ2-2; the match to TRBD1 covers 8 bases. Sequenced material: peripheral blood mononuclear cells (PBMCs), taken at new diagnosis, from a patient treated with antithyroid drugs. The CDR3 DNA is TGTGCCAGCAGCCACAGGGGGCAGAGGACCGGGGAGCTGTTTTTT. Protein sequence: CASSHRGQRTGELFF.